This entry describes one T cell receptor beta chain. How the authors handled the data: For nucleated cells, counts were estimated from reference gene primer amplification. TCRdb's table, derived via immunoSEQ multiplex PCR, lists solely in-frame clones and lacks some. V, J and clone size are taken as reported in that table, and D and trimming were inferred from the DNA itself. The sample shows some 530,000 clones, 80% to 90% of them seen only once. This entry comes from a study of blood T cell repertoires in COVID-19. For the study at large: Samples representing acute and convalescent COVID-19 were sourced from the United States, Italy and Spain.

V lost 5 bases and J lost 0, with 17 bases in between. Looked up from germline, CDR1 is SGHAT and CDR2 is FQNNGV. The CDR3 extends over 17 amino acids. The clonotype was recovered from a human donor in a cohort sampled during active COVID-19. The sample consisted of peripheral blood. The chain uses TRBV11-2 and TRBJ1-3; a possible D gene is TRBD1 (6 bases). In DNA, the CDR3 is TGTGCCAGCAGCCTCGGAGGGGGGGTGAGCTCTGGAAACACCATATATTTT. Translating gives CASSLGGGVSSGNTIYF.